One sample yielded the 9 T cell receptor beta chains listed below, sequenced in a study of blood T cell repertoires in COVID-19. Profiled with immunoSEQ multiplex PCR; TCRdb holds only in-frame clones, not every one. The sample consists of 200,000 to 250,000 clones, 70% to 85% of them appearing once. The source material was peripheral blood. The receptors here all came from a human donor in a cohort sampled during active COVID-19.

The chain combines TRBV19 with TRBJ2-3, with a tentative D call TRBD2 (5 bases). The CDR3 is 14 residues long. Looked up from germline, CDR1 is LNHDA and CDR2 is SQIVND (reference sequence). Trimming took off 5 bases at V and 3 bases at J, with 12 bases between the two ends. The DNA of the CDR3 is TGTGCCAGTAGTGAGGGTCCTCCAACAGATACGCAGTATTTT. This translates into CASSEGPPTDTQYF.

The gene calls are TRBV29-1 and TRBJ2-7, with 9 bases matching TRBD2. With 7 bases clipped from V and 4 bases from J, the junction kept 8 bases outside the gene matches. Germline V gene sequence: CDR1 SQVTM, CDR2 ANQGSEA. The CDR3 is 13 amino acids. In DNA, the CDR3 is TGCAGCGCCGGGACTAGCCAGGGTTACGAGCAGTACTTC. This gives the protein CSAGTSQGYEQYF.

About this clone itself: At one end, the junction sequence differs from germline, possibly due to a read error. The chain couples TRBV30 to TRBJ1-2, with D unresolved. CDR3 length equals 11 residues. The germline V gene has CDR1 GTSNPN and CDR2 SVGIG (reference sequence). CDR3 amino acids: CACTSRGSGAW. The CDR3 nucleotides are TGTGCCTGCACGTCCCGGGGTTCGGGCGCTTGG.

The chain joins TRBV29-1 to TRBJ2-5; a possible D gene is TRBD1 (6 bases). From germline, CDR1 is SQVTM and CDR2 ANQGSEA. Trimming took off 1 base at V and 4 bases at J, with 10 bases between the two ends. The CDR3 length is 13 residues. The CDR3 DNA follows: TGCAGCGTTGAAGGGACAGCCGTAGAGACCCAGTACTTC. Translation gives CSVEGTAVETQYF.

The rearrangement links TRBV18 to TRBJ2-2; 9 bases line up with TRBD2. Germline CDR1 and CDR2: KGHSH and LQKENI. V was pared by 2 bases and J by 6 bases, with 10 bases of the junction left unmatched. The CDR3 is 17 residues long. The CDR3 protein is CASSPRKLAGLPGELFF. CDR3 sequence (DNA): TGTGCCAGCTCACCAAGGAAACTAGCGGGTCTGCCCGGGGAGCTGTTTTTT. Full variable domain (remainder filled in from reference TRBV18 and TRBJ2-2): NAGVMQNPRHLVRRRGQEARLRCSPMKGHSHVYWYRQLPEEGLKFMVYLQKENIIDESGMPKERFSAEFPKEGPSILRIQQVVRGDSAAYFCASSPRKLAGLPGELFFGEGSRLTVL.

In its sample, this clone was seen once. This chain connects TRBV5-1 to TRBJ1-4, with TRBD1 as a possible D gene (5 bases). CDR1 and CDR2 from the germline V gene are SGHRS and YFSETQ. The CDR3 covers 14 residues. The V end lost 0 bases, the J end lost 8 bases, and 11 bases lay between the germline ends. The CDR3 is CASSLELRGEKLFF. CDR3 coding DNA: TGCGCCAGCAGCTTGGAGCTTCGGGGGGAAAAACTGTTTTTT.

V is TRBV7-9 and J is TRBJ2-6; D is possibly TRBD2 (6 bases). Between the trimmed V and J ends, which lost 3 bases and 4 bases, there was a span of 10 bases. Germline V gene data show CDR1 as SEHNR and CDR2 as FQNEAQ (reference sequence). This CDR3 contains 15 residues. The chain's CDR3 is CASSFGGVGANVLTF. The DNA for the CDR3 is TGTGCCAGCAGCTTTGGAGGGGTCGGGGCCAACGTCCTGACTTTC.

The chain joins TRBV15 to TRBJ1-4; 8 bases match TRBD1. The CDR3 is made up of 15 amino acids. The V segment lost 1 base and the J segment 4 bases; nucleotides outside the gene matches: 2. CDR1 LNHNV and CDR2 YYDKDF come from the germline V gene (reference sequence). The CDR3 nucleotides read TGTGCCACCAGCAGAGGACAGGGGCTTAATGAAAAACTGTTTTTT. This encodes CATSRGQGLNEKLFF.

The J gene is TRBJ1-1, the V gene TRBV28; TRBD1 might be the D (5 bases). Germline assignment: CDR1 MDHEN and CDR2 SYDVKM. Trimming cost V 0 bases and J 1 base, with 9 bases left between them. The CDR3 extends over 15 amino acids. The CDR3 loop reads CASSLWRGENTEAFF. The DNA of the CDR3 is TGTGCCAGCAGTTTATGGCGGGGGGAGAACACTGAAGCTTTCTTT.